These T cell receptor beta chains were read from a single sample in a study of shared clonotypes between healthy human individuals. Assay: immunoSEQ multiplex PCR; the TCRdb copy retains only in-frame clones and omits some. The profile shows around 2.5 million clones, over 85% of them singletons. Sequenced: naive CD4+ T cells from PBMCs. The receptors shown here come from a man between 18 and 29 years old in good health. Some clones in this sample may be carry-over from other donors' samples. Both conserved end residues are part of each CDR3.

j_call v_call cdr3_aa
NA TRBV18 CASSGSSYEQYF
TRBJ2-7 TRBV27 CASSSRQGATYEQYF
TRBJ2-3 TRBV5-1 CASSLGTQYTDTQYF
TRBJ2-3 TRBV18 CATALASTTDTQYF
TRBJ2-7 TRBV25-1 CASAGGGPYEQYF
TRBJ2-1 TRBV4-1 CASSRPPTYSYNEQFF
TRBJ2-7 TRBV6-1 CASSDRSAGYGEQYF
TRBJ2-5 TRBV30 CAWSLDRGRETQYF
TRBJ2-3 TRBV29-1 CSVGLVFAVDTQYF
TRBJ1-6 TRBV7-2 CASSWSGGDGSPLHF
TRBJ1-1 TRBV10-3 CATRGQTNTEAFF
TRBJ1-1 TRBV19 CASKPTPTGWAFF
TRBJ2-3 TRBV5-1 CASSLSGTGGDTQYF
TRBJ1-3 TRBV30 CAWTGDGNTIYF
TRBJ2-7 TRBV7-6 CASSLSPSWEQYF
TRBJ1-5 TRBV2 CASRGPGDQPQHF
TRBJ2-7 TRBV18 CASSSTSAGNEQYF
TRBJ2-6 TRBV6-9 CASTQTGVVWQNLSSGANVLTF
TRBJ2-1 TRBV9 CASSVGWEVNEQFF
TRBJ1-1 TRBV13 CASSLGGGGYTAEAFF
TRBJ1-6 TRBV6-6 CASSYAGDTAPLHF
TRBJ2-7 TRBV28 CASTIPGQGGHEQYF
TRBJ2-1 TRBV18 CASSRANNSREPYNEQFF
TRBJ2-7 TRBV2 CASTGQGREQYF
TRBJ2-7 TRBV5-4 CASSWTGTELEQYF
TRBJ1-4 TRBV7-9 CASSPRSRNEKLFF
TRBJ2-5 TRBV19 CASSAPGDQETQYF
TRBJ1-1 TRBV12-5 CASGGTGGPTEAFF
TRBJ2-2 TRBV5-1 CASSPEVAGFNPGELFF